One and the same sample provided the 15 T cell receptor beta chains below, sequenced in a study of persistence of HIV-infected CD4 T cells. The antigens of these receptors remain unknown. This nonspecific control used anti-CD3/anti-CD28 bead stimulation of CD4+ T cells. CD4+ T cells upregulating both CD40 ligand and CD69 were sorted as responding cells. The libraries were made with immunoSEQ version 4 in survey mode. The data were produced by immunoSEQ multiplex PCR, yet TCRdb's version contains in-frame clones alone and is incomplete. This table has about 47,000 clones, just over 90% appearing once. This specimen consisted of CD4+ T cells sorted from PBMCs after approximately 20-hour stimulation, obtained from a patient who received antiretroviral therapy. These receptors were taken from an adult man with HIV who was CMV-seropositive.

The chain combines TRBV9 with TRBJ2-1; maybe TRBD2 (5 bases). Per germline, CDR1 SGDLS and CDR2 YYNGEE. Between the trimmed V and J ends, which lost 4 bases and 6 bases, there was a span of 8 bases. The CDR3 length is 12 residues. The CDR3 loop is CASSRGPNEQFF. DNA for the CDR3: TGTGCCAGCAGCCGCGGGCCCAATGAGCAGTTCTTC.

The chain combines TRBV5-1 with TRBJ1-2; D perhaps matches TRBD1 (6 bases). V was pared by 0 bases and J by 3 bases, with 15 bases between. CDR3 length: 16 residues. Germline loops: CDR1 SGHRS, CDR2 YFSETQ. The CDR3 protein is CASSLAGALPYYGYTF. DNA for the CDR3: TGCGCCAGCAGCTTGGCGGGGGCCCTACCTTACTATGGCTACACCTTC. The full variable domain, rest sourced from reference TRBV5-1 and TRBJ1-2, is KAGVTQTPRYLIKTRGQQVTLSCSPISGHRSVSWYQQTPGQGLQFLFEYFSETQRNKGNFPGRFSGRQFSNSRSEMNVSTLELGDSALYLCASSLAGALPYYGYTFGSGTRLTVV.

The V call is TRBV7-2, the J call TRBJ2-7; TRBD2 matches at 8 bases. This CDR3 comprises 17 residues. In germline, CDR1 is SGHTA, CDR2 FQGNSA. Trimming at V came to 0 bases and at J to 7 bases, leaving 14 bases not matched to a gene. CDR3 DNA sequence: TGTGCCAGCAGCTTAGCGCTGGGAGCCGGGGGGGAGGGGGAGCAGTACTTC. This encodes CASSLALGAGGEGEQYF. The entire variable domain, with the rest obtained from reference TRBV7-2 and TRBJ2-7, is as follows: GAGVSQSPSNKVTEKGKDVELRCDPISGHTALYWYRQSLGQGLEFLIYFQGNSAPDKSGLPSDRFSAERTGGSVSTLTIQRTQQEDSAVYLCASSLALGAGGEGEQYFGPGTRLTVT.

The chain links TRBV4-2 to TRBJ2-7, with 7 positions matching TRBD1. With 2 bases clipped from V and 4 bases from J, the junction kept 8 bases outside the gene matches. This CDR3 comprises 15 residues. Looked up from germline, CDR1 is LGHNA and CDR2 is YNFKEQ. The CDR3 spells CASSQLGQLVYEQYF. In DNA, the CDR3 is TGTGCCAGCAGCCAACTGGGACAGCTAGTTTACGAGCAGTACTTC.

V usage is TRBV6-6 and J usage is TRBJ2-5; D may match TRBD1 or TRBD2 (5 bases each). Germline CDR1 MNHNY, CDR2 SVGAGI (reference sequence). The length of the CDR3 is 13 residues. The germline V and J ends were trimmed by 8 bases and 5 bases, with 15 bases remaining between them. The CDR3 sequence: CASLPGGSETQYF. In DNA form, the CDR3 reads TGTGCCAGCCTCCCTGGGGGTAGCGAGACCCAGTACTTC.

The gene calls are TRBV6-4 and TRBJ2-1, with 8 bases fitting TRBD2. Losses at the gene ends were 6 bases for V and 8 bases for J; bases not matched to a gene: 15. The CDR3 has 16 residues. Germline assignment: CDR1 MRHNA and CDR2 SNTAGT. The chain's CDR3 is CASSASGTRTRYEQFF. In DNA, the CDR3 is TGTGCCAGCAGCGCCTCCGGGACTAGGACTCGATATGAGCAGTTCTTC.

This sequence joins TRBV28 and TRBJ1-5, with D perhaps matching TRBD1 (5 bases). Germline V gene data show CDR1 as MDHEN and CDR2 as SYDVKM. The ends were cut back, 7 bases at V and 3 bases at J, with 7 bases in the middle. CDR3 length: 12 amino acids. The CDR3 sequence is CASMTVNQPQHF. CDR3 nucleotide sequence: TGTGCCAGCATGACAGTCAATCAGCCCCAGCATTTT.

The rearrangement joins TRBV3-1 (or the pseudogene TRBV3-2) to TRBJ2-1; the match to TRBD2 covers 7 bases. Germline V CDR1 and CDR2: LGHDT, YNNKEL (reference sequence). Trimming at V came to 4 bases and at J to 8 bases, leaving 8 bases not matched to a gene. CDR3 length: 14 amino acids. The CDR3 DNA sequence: TGTGCCAGCAGCCTGGGGCGGGGGATCGATGAGCAGTTCTTC. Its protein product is CASSLGRGIDEQFF.

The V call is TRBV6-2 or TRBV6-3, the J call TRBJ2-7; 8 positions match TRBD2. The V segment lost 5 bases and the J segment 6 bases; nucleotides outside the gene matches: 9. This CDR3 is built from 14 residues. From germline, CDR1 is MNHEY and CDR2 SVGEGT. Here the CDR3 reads CASSQSGSESEQYF. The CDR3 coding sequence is TGTGCCAGCAGTCAAAGCGGGAGCGAGTCCGAGCAGTACTTC.

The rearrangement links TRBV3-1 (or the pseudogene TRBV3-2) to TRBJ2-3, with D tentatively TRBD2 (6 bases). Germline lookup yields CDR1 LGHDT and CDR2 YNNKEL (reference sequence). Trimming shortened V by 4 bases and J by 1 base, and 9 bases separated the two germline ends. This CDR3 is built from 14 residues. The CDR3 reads CASSLGTRTDTQYF. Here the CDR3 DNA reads TGTGCCAGCAGCCTGGGGACTCGCACAGATACGCAGTATTTT.

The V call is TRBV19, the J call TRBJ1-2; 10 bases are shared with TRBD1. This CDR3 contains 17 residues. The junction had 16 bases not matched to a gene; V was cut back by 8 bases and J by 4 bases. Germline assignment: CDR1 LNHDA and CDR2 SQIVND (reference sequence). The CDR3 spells CASAPGFGTGVAYGYTF. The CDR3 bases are TGTGCCAGTGCTCCAGGGTTCGGGACAGGGGTGGCCTATGGCTACACCTTC.

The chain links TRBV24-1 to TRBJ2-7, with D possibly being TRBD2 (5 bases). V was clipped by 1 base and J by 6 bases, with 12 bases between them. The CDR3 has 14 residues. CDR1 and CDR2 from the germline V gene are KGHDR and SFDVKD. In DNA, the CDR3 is TGTGCCACCAGTGATTTTGCAGGAACTAGCGAGCAGTACTTC. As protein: CATSDFAGTSEQYF.

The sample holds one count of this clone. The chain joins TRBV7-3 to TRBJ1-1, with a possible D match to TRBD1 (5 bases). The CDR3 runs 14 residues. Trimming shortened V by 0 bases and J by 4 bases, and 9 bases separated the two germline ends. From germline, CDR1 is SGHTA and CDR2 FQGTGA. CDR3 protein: CASSLTNTGTEAFF. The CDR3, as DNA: TGTGCCAGCAGCTTAACCAATACAGGCACTGAAGCTTTCTTT. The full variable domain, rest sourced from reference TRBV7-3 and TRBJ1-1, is GAGVSQTPSNKVTEKGKYVELRCDPISGHTALYWYRQSLGQGPEFLIYFQGTGAADDSGLPNDRFFAVRPEGSVSTLKIQRTERGDSAVYLCASSLTNTGTEAFFGQGTRLTVV.

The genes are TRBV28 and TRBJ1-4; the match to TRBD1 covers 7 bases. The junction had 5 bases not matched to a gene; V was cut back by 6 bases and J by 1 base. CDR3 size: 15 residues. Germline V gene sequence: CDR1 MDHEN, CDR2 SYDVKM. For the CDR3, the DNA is TGTGCCAGCAGACCAGGGGGTGTAACTAATGAAAAACTGTTTTTT. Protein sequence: CASRPGGVTNEKLFF.

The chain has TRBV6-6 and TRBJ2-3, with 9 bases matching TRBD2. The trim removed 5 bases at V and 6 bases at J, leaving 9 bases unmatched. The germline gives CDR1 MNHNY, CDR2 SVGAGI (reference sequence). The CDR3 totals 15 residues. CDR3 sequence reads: CASSRPLAGRDTQYF. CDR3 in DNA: TGTGCCAGCAGTCGTCCCCTAGCGGGGCGTGATACGCAGTATTTT.